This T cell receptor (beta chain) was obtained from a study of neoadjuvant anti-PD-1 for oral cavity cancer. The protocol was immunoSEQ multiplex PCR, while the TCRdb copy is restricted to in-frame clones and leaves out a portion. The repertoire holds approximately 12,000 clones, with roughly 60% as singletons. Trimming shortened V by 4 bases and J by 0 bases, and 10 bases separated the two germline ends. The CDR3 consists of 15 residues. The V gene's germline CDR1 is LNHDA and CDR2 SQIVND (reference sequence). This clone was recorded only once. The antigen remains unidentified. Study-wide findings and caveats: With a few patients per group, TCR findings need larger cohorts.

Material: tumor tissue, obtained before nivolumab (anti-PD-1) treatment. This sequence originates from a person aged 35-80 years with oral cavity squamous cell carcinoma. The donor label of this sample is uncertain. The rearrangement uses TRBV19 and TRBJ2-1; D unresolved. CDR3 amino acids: CASSREKYSYNEQFF. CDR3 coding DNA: TGTGCCAGTAGTAGAGAGAAGTACTCCTACAATGAGCAGTTCTTC.